Described below is a single T cell receptor (beta chain) sequence and its context. What it binds is not known. These data are taken from a study of OX40 agonist ivuxolimab in advanced cancers. Study-wide background: Administration of intravenous ivuxolimab to patients occurred every 2 weeks at 0.01 to 10 mg/kg. Melanoma, hepatocellular carcinoma, head and neck or renal cell cancer occurred in dose-escalation patients.

The repertoire was sequenced with immunoSEQ multiplex PCR; TCRdb's copy has only in-frame clones and lacks some. The table shows 55,000 to 70,000 clones, with about 86% occurring only once. CDR3 length: 11 residues. V was clipped by 5 bases and J by 11 bases; unmatched bases: 3. Germline CDR1 is LGHNT and CDR2 is FRNRAP. Study findings and constraints: In CD8+ T cells, expanded clones were on average more numerous than in CD4+. Both CD4+ and CD8+ T cell populations in blood had undergone clonal expansion by week 6 at 0.1 to 3.0 mg/kg.

This receptor was identified in an adult with an advanced solid tumor such as melanoma, head and neck, liver or kidney cancer. The chain uses TRBV12-5 and TRBJ2-1, with 7 positions matching TRBD2. Sequenced material: CD4+ or CD8+ T cells sorted from blood, taken in a trial of the OX40 agonist ivuxolimab. The CDR3 DNA sequence: TGTGCTAGTGGTACGGGACTACAGCAGTTCTTC. Its protein product is CASGTGLQQFF.